Below, one T cell receptor beta chain is given with its context. The data derive from a study of beta chain features in type 1 diabetes. Since all of the isolated RNA was reverse transcribed, expressed TCRB transcripts were what got sequenced. Method: immunoSEQ multiplex PCR; TCRdb's copy keeps in-frame clones and lacks some. Seen here are hundreds of thousands of clones, about 32% observed once, and the top ten hold more than 0.055%. Germline values: CDR1 SNHLY, CDR2 FYNNEI. This CDR3 is 13 amino acids long. Trimming stripped 1 base from V and 4 bases from J, with 7 bases between. This TCR came from a man younger than 35 in good health. The sample comprised naive CD4+ T cells from blood. This rearrangement joins TRBV2 to TRBJ1-2; unclear D gene. The CDR3 region is CASSEDQGYGYTF. For the CDR3, the DNA is TGTGCCAGCAGTGAAGATCAAGGCTATGGCTACACCTTC.